This TCR beta chain appears in the sequencing data of a study of blood T cell repertoires in COVID-19. Across the study: Acute and convalescent COVID-19 specimens originated in the United States, Italy and Spain. The cDNA or gDNA used as material had been derived from T cells, B-cell-depleted T cells, or PBMCs.

This CDR3 region has 13 residues. CDR1 LNHDA and CDR2 SQIVND come from the germline V gene (reference sequence). Unmatched junction bases numbered 4, after V lost 5 bases and J lost 6 bases. Authors' data handling: Counts of nucleated cells, estimated from reference gene primer amplification, were obtained. Clones were sequenced by immunoSEQ multiplex PCR, and TCRdb holds only the in-frame ones, with some missing. Clone size and V and J calls were adopted from that table, with D and trimming inferred from the DNA. The table shows around 100,000 clones, with around four fifths occurring only once. The receptor was derived from a man aged 70 or older with acute or convalescent COVID-19. The sample consisted of peripheral blood. This chain links TRBV19 with TRBJ2-3; TRBD2 matches at 8 bases. The CDR3 DNA follows: TGTGCCAGTAGTGCGCGACTAGCGGATACGCAGTATTTT. Residues: CASSARLADTQYF.